The clone carrying this T cell receptor beta chain rates as medium-sized (0.01 to 0.1%). TCRdb reassembled clones from the PCR reads with MiXCR. The repertoire has about 20,000 clones, 22% of them found once; the top ten carry about 9.4%. Germline CDR1 reads SNHLY; CDR2 reads FYNNEI. After removal of 6 bases from V and 2 bases from J, the junction contained 8 bases not matched to a gene. The CDR3 runs to 15 residues. The data belong to a study of metastatic and nonmetastatic thyroid tumors. Ahead of thyroid surgery, no patient had received treatment of any kind. The chain couples TRBV2 to TRBJ2-7, with 9 nucleotides matching TRBD1. Input material: tumor tissue. The TCR originated in a male donor with papillary thyroid cancer or a benign thyroid nodule (not recorded which). Some clones in this sample may be carry-over from other donors' samples. The CDR3 sequence: CASRKAGTGTYEQYF. CDR3 DNA: TGTGCCAGCAGGAAGGCCGGGACAGGGACCTACGAGCAGTACTTC.